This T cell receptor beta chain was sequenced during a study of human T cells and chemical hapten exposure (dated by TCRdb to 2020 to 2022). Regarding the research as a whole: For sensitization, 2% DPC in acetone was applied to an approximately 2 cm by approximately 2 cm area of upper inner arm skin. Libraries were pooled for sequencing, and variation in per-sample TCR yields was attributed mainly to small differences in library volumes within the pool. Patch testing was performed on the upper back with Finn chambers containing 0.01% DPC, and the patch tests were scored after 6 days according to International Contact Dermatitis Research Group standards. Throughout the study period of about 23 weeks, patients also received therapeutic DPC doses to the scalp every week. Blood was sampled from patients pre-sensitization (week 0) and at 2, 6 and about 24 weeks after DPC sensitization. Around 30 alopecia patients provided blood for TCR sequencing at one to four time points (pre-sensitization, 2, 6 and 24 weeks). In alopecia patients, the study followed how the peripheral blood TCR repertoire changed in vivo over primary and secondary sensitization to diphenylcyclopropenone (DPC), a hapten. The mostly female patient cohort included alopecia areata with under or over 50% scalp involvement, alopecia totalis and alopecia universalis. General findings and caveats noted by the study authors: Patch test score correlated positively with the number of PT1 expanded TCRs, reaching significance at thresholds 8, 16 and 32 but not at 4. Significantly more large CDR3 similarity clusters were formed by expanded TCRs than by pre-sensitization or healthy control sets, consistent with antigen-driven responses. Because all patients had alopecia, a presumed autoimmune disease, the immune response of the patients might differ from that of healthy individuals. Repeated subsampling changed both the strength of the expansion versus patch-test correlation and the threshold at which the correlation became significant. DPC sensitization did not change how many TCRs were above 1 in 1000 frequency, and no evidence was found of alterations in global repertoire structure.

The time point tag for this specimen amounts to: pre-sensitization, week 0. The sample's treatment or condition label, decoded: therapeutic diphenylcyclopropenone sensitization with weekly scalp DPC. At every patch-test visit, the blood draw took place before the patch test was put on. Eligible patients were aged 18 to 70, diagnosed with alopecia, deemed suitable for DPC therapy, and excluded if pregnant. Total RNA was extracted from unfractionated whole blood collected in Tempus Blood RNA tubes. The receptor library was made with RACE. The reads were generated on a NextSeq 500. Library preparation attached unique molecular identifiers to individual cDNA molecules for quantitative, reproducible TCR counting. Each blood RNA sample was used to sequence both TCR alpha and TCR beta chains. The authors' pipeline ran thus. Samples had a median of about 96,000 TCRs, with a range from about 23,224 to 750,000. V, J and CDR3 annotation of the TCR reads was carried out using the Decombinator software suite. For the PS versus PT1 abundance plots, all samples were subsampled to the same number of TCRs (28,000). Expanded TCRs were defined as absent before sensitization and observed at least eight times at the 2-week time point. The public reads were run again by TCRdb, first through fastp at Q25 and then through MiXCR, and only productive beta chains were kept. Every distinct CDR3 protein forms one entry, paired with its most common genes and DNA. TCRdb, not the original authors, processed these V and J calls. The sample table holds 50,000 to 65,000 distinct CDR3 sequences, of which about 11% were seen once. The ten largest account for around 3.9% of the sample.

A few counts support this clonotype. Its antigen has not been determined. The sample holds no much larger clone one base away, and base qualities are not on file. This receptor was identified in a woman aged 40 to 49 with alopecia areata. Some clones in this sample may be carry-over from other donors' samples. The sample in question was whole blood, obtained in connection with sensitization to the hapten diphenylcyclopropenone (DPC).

For the CDR3, the sequence is CSAGRGADQPQHF. The DNA sequence is TGCAGTGCCGGGCGGGGGGCGGATCAGCCCCAGCATTTT. This chain is built from TRBV20-1 and TRBJ1-5; the D gene is perhaps TRBD1, from 6 matching bases. The germline V gene (reference sequence) gives CDR1 as DFQATT and CDR2 as SNEGSKA. Including the terminal cysteine and phenylalanine, the CDR3 comprises 13 residues. The DNA shown is the 39-base CDR3, in frame from base 1. Trimming removed 6 bases from V and 5 bases from J, leaving 14 bases between the germline ends.